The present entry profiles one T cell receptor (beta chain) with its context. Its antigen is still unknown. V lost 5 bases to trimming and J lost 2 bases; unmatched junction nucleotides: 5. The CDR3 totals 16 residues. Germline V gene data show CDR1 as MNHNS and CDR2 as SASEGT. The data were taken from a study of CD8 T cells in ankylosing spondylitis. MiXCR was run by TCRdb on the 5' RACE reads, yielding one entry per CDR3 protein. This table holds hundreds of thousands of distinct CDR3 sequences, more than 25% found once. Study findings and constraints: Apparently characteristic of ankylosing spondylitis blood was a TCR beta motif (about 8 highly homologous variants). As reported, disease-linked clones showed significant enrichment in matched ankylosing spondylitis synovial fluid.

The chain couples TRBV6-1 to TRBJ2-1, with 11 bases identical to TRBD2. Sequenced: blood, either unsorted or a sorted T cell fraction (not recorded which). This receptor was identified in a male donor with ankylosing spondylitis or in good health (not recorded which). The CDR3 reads CASSKISGGAYNEQFF. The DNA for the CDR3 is TGTGCCAGCAGTAAAATTAGCGGGGGGGCCTACAATGAGCAGTTCTTC.